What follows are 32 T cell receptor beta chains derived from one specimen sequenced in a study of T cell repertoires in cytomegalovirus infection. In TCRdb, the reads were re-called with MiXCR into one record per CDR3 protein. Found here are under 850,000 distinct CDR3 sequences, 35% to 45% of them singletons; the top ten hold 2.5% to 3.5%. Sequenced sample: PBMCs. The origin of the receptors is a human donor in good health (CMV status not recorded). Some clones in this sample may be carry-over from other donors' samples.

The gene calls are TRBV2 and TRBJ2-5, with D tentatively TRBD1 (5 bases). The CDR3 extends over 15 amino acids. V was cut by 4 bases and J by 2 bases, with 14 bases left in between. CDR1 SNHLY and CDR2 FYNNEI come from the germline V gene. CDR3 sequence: CASSALRQIQETQYF. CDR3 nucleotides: TGTGCCAGCAGTGCTCTTAGACAGATTCAAGAGACCCAGTACTTC.

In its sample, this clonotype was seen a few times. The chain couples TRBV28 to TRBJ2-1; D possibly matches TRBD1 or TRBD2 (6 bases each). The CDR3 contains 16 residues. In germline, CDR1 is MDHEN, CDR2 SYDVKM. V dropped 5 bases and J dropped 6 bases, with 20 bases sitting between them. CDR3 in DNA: TGTGCCAGCAGTCGCCTGCCGGGGGCGGGGATCAATGAGCAGTTCTTC. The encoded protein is CASSRLPGAGINEQFF.

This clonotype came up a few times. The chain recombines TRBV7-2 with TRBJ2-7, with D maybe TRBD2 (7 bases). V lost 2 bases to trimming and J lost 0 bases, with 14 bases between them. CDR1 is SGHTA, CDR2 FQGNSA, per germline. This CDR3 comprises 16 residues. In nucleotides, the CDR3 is TGTGCCAGCAGCTTAAGGACTAGGGGGTCCTCCTACGAGCAGTACTTC. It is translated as CASSLRTRGSSYEQYF.

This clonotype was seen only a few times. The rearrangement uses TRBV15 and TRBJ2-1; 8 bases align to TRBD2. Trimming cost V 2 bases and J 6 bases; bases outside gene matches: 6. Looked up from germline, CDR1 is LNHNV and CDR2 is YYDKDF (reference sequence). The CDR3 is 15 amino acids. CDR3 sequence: CATSRSAGVGNEQFF. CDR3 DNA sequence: TGTGCCACCAGCAGATCAGCGGGAGTAGGCAATGAGCAGTTCTTC.

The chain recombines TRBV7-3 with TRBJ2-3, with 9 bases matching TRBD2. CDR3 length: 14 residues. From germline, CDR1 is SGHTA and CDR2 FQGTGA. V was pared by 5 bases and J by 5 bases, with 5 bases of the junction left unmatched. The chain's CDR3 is CASSSGGSQDTQYF. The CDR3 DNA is TGTGCCAGCAGCAGCGGGGGGTCCCAAGATACGCAGTATTTT.

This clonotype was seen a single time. CDR3 loop: CASSSSRAGGGDTQYF. The CDR3 nucleotides read TGCGCCAGCAGCTCCTCCCGAGCGGGAGGGGGAGATACCCAGTACTTC. This sequence joins TRBV5-1 and TRBJ2-5; 10 bases align to TRBD2. The V gene end was trimmed by 3 bases and the J gene end by 8 bases; junction bases not matched to a gene: 13. Germline V gives CDR1 SGHRS, CDR2 YFSETQ. There are 16 residues in the CDR3. Supplemented by reference TRBV5-1 and TRBJ2-5, the full variable domain reads KAGVTQTPRYLIKTRGQQVTLSCSPISGHRSVSWYQQTPGQGLQFLFEYFSETQRNKGNFPGRFSGRQFSNSRSEMNVSTLELGDSALYLCASSSSRAGGGDTQYFGPGTRLLVL.

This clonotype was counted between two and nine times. The CDR3 DNA is TGCGCCAGCGGGAGGGCGGGAGAGAGGAATGAGCAGTTCTTC. Translation gives CASGRAGERNEQFF. The rearrangement joins TRBV5-1 to TRBJ2-1; 7 bases agree with TRBD2. The germline gives CDR1 SGHRS, CDR2 YFSETQ. The CDR3 sequence is 14 residues long. The junction had 11 bases not matched to a gene; V was cut back by 7 bases and J by 7 bases.

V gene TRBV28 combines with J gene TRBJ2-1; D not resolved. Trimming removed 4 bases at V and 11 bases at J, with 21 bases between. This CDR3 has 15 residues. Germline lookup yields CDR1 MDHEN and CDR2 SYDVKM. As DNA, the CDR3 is TGTGCCAGCAGTTCCCAAAAGGACCAAAGACTTAAGCAGTTCTTC. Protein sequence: CASSSQKDQRLKQFF. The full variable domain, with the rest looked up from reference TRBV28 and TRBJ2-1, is DVKVTQSSRYLVKRTGEKVFLECVQDMDHENMFWYRQDPGLGLRLIYFSYDVKMKEKGDIPEGYSVSREKKERFSLILESASTNQTSMYLCASSSQKDQRLKQFFGPGTRLTVL.

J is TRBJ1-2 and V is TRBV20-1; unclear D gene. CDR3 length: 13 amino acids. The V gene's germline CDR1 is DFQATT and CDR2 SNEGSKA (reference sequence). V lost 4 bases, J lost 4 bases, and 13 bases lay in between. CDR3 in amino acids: CSAKTIEFYGYTF. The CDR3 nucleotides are TGCAGTGCTAAGACGATCGAATTCTATGGCTACACCTTC.

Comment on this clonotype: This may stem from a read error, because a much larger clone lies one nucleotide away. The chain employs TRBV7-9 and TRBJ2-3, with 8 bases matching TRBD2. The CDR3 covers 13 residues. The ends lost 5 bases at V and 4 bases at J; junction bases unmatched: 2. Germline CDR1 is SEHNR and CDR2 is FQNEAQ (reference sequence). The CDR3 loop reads CASSAGLADTQYF. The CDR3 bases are TGTGCCAGCAGCGCGGGACTAGCAGATACGCAGTATTTT.

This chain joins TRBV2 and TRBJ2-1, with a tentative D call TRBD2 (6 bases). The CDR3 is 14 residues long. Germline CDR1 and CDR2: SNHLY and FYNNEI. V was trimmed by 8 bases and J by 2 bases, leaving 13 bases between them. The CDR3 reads CASRAGFTYNEQFF. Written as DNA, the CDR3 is TGTGCCAGCCGGGCGGGATTTACCTACAATGAGCAGTTCTTC.

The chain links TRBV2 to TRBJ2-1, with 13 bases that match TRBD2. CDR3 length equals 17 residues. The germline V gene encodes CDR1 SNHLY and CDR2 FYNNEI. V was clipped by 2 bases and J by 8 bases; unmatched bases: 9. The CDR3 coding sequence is TGTGCCAGCAGTGAAATCGGACTAGCGGGAGAAGGGTATGAGCAGTTCTTC. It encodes CASSEIGLAGEGYEQFF.

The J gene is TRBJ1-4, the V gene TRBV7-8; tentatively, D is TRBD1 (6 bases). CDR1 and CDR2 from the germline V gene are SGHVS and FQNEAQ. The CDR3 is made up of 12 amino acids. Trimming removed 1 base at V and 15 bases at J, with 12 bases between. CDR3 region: CASSLDRDQMFF. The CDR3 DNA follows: TGTGCCAGCAGCTTAGACAGGGATCAAATGTTTTTT. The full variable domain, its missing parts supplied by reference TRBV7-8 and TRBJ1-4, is GAGVSQSPRYKVAKRGQDVALRCDPISGHVSLFWYQQALGQGPEFLTYFQNEAQLDKSGLPSDRFFAERPEGSVSTLKIQRTQQEDSAVYLCASSLDRDQMFFGSGTQLSVL.

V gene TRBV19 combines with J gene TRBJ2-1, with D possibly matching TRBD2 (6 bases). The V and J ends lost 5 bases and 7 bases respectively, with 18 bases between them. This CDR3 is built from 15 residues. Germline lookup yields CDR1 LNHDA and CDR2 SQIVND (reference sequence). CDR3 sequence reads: CASSLGGLGRNEQFF. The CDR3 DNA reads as TGTGCCAGTAGTCTCGGGGGATTAGGACGGAATGAGCAGTTCTTC.

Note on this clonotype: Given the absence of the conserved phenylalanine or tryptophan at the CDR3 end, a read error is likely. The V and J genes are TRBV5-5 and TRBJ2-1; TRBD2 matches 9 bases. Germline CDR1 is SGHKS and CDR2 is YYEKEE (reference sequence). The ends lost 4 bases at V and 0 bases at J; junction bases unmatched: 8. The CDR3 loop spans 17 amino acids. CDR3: CASSSSGSASSYNEQFL. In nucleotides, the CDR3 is TGTGCCAGCAGCAGTAGCGGGAGCGCGAGCTCCTACAATGAGCAGTTCTTA.

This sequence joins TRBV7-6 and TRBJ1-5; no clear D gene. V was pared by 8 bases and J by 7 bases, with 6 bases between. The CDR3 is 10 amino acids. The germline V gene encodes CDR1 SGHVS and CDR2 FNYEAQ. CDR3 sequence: CASGRQPQHF. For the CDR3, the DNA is TGTGCCAGCGGGCGACAGCCCCAGCATTTT.

CDR3 DNA sequence: TGTGCCAGCAGTCTACGCGGGGTTCAGGGGGCTAATACGCAGTATTTT. Encoded protein: CASSLRGVQGANTQYF. V and J are TRBV12-3 or TRBV12-4 and TRBJ2-3; 8 bases align to TRBD1. This CDR3 has 16 amino acids. V shed 5 bases and J 7 bases; nucleotides not matched to a gene: 14.

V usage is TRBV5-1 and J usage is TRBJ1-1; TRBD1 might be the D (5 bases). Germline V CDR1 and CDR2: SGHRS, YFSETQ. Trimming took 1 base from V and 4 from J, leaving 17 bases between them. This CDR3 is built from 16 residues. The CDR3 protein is CASSLSRAGRGTEAFF. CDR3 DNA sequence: TGCGCCAGCAGCTTGTCCAGGGCGGGGCGGGGCACTGAAGCTTTCTTT.

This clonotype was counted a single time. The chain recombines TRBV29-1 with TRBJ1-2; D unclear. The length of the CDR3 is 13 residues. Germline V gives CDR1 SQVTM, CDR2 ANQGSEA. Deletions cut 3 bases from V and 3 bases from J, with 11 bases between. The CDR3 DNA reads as TGCAGCGTTGAGCTCCCCGGGGACTATGGCTACACCTTC. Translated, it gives CSVELPGDYGYTF.

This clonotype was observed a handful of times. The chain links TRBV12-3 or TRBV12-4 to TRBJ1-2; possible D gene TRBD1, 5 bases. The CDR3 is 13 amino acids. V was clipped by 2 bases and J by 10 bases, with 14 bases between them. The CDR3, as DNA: TGTGCCAGCAGTTTATGGGGCCGCTCGGACTACACCTTC. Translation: CASSLWGRSDYTF.

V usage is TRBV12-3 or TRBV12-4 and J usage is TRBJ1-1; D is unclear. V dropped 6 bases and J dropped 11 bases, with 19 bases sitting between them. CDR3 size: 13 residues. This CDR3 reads CASSSSLRVSAFF. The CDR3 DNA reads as TGTGCCAGCAGCTCCTCCCTCCGAGTATCTGCTTTCTTT.

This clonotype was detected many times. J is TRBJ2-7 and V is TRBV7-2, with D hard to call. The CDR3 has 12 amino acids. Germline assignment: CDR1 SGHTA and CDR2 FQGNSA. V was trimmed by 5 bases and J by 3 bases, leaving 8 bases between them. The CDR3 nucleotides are TGTGCCAGCAGCCCAGAGTACTACGAGCAGTACTTC. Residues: CASSPEYYEQYF.

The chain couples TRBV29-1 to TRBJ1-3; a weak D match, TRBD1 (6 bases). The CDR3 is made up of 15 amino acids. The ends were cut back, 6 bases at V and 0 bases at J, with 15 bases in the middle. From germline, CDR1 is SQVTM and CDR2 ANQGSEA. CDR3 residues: CSVSGHPSSGNTIYF. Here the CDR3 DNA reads TGCAGCGTGTCGGGACACCCGAGCTCTGGAAACACCATATATTTT.

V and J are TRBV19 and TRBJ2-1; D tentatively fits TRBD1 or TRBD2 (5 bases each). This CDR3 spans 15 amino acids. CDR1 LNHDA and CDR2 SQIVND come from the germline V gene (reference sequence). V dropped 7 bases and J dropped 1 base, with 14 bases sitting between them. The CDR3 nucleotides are TGTGCCAGTACCCCCGGGGCAACATCCTACAATGAGCAGTTCTTC. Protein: CASTPGATSYNEQFF. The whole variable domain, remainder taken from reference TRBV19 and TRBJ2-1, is DGGITQSPKYLFRKEGQNVTLSCEQNLNHDAMYWYRQDPGQGLRLIYYSQIVNDFQKGDIAEGYSVSREKKESFPLTVTSAQKNPTAFYLCASTPGATSYNEQFFGPGTRLTVL.

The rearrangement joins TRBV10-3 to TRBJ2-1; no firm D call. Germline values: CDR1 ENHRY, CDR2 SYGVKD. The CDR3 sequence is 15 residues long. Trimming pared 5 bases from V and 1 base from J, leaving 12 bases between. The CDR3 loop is CAISKPRDSYNEQFF. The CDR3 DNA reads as TGTGCCATCAGTAAGCCTAGGGATTCCTACAATGAGCAGTTCTTC.

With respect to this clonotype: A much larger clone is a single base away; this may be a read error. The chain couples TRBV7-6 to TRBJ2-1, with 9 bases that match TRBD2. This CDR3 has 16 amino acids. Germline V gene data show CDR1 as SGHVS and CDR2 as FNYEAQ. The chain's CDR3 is CASSPNWAGGLGEQLF. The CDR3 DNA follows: TGTGCCAGCAGCCCCAACTGGGCGGGGGGGCTAGGGGAGCAGTTATTC.

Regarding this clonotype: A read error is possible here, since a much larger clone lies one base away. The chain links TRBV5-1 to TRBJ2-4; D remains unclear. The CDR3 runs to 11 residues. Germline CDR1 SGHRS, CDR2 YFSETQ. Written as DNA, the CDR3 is TGCGCCAGCAGCTTACAAAACCTTCAGTACTTC. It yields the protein CASSLQNLQYF. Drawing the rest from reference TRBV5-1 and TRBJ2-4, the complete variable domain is KAGVTQTPRYLIKTRGQQVTLSCSPISGHRSVSWYQQTPGQGLQFLFEYFSETQRNKGNFPGRFSGRQFSNSRSEMNVSTLELGDSALYLCASSLQNLQYFGAGTRLSVL.

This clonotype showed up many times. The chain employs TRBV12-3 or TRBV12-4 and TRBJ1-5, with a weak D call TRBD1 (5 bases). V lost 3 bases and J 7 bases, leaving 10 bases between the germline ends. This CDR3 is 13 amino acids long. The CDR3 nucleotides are TGTGCCAGCAGTTTGAGGTGGGGCCAGCCCCAGCATTTT. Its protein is CASSLRWGQPQHF.

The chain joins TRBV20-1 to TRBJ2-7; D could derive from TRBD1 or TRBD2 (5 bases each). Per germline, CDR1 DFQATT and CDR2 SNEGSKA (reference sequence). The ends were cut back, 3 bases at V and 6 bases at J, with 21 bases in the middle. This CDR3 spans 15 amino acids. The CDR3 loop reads CSASGQGGRYSEQYF. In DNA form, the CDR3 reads TGCAGTGCTAGCGGGCAGGGCGGGCGATACTCCGAGCAGTACTTC.

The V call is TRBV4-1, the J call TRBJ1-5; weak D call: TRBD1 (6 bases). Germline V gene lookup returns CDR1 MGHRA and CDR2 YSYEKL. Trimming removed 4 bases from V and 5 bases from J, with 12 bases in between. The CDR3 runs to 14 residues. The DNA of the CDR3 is TGCGCCAGCAGCCTACAGGGTTTCGATCAGCCCCAGCATTTT. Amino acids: CASSLQGFDQPQHF.

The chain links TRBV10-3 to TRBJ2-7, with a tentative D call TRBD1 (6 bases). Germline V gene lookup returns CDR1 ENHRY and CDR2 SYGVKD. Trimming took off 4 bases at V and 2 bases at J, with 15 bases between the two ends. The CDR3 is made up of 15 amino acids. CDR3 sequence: CAISVLQGLTYEQYF. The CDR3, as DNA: TGTGCCATCAGTGTTCTACAGGGTCTAACCTACGAGCAGTACTTC.

CDR3 sequence (DNA): TGTGCCAGCAGTCCGCCGGGACAGGGGGCGTACGATGGCTACACCTTC. It encodes CASSPPGQGAYDGYTF. The chain is built from TRBV28 and TRBJ1-2; 12 bases are a match to TRBD1. After removal of 5 bases from V and 6 bases from J, the junction contained 10 bases not matched to a gene. The germline gives CDR1 MDHEN, CDR2 SYDVKM. There are 16 residues in the CDR3.